Presented here are 22 T cell receptor beta chains from one specimen sequenced in a study of early T cells in non-severe SARS-CoV-2 infection. TCRdb independently ran MiXCR on the 5' RACE reads; one entry per CDR3 protein. The sample holds 75,000 to 100,000 distinct CDR3 sequences; over 13% are singletons and the top ten take roughly 7%. Sequencing was performed on whole blood. These receptors came from an adult who was a healthcare worker with PCR-confirmed SARS-CoV-2 infection or an uninfected control (not recorded which).

This clonotype was found a few times. The chain employs TRBV29-1 and TRBJ2-7; a weak D match, TRBD1 (5 bases). The germline gives CDR1 SQVTM, CDR2 ANQGSEA. The ends were cut back, 3 bases at V and 1 base at J, with 13 bases in the middle. The CDR3 consists of 14 residues. CDR3 in DNA: TGCAGCGTTGAGAGCGAACAGGAGTCCTACGAGCAGTACTTC. Translated: CSVESEQESYEQYF.

This rearrangement joins TRBV6-1 to TRBJ1-1, with D unclear. Germline assignment: CDR1 MNHNS and CDR2 SASEGT. The V end was cut by 4 bases, the J end by 2 bases, with 14 bases between. The CDR3 totals 15 residues. The CDR3 DNA is TGTGCCAGCAGTGCGAACGGACGGAAAAACACTGAAGCTTTCTTT. It codes for CASSANGRKNTEAFF.

This clonotype was seen a few times. V gene TRBV5-5 combines with J gene TRBJ2-2; D may be TRBD2 (5 bases). The germline CDR1 and CDR2 sequences are SGHKS and YYEKEE (reference sequence). There are 16 residues in the CDR3. Trimming removed 2 bases from V and 3 bases from J, with 14 bases in between. The CDR3 is CASSFRGGADTGELFF. The DNA for the CDR3 is TGTGCCAGCAGCTTCAGAGGAGGTGCTGACACCGGGGAGCTGTTTTTT. The whole variable domain, filled in from reference TRBV5-5 and TRBJ2-2, reads DAGVTQSPTHLIKTRGQQVTLRCSPISGHKSVSWYQQVLGQGPQFIFQYYEKEERGRGNFPDRFSARQFPNYSSELNVNALLLGDSALYLCASSFRGGADTGELFFGEGSRLTVL.

The gene calls are TRBV5-1 and TRBJ2-1; D remains unclear. Per the germline V gene, CDR1 is SGHRS and CDR2 is YFSETQ. CDR3 length: 15 amino acids. The V gene lost 0 bases and the J gene lost 4 bases, with 11 bases spanning the gap. Here the CDR3 DNA reads TGCGCCAGCAGCTTGGACGTTGGCGGTTACAATGAGCAGTTCTTC. Residues: CASSLDVGGYNEQFF.

This clonotype was observed a handful of times. CDR3 residues: CSVDGTGEMETQYF. CDR3 nucleotide sequence: TGCAGCGTTGATGGGACAGGGGAAATGGAGACCCAGTACTTC. The chain has TRBV29-1 and TRBJ2-5, with TRBD1 matching 10 bases. The CDR3 sequence is 14 residues long. Germline V gives CDR1 SQVTM, CDR2 ANQGSEA. J lost 5 bases, V lost 3 bases, and 6 bases had no gene match.

The chain links TRBV20-1 to TRBJ1-5; 12 bases fit TRBD1. The CDR3 totals 15 residues. Trimming removed 7 bases from V and 6 bases from J; junction bases left unmatched: 10. Looked up from germline, CDR1 is DFQATT and CDR2 is SNEGSKA (reference sequence). In DNA form, the CDR3 reads TGCAGTGTCCTGACCGGGACAGGGGGCGGTCAGCCCCAGCATTTT. Protein product: CSVLTGTGGGQPQHF.

At least ten counts were recorded for this clonotype. V is TRBV11-2 and J is TRBJ1-1, with 9 nucleotides matching TRBD1. This CDR3 has 13 amino acids. Germline CDR1 and CDR2: SGHAT and FQNNGV. J was trimmed by 5 bases and V by 5 bases; bases with no gene match: 3. The chain's CDR3 is CASSLGQGTEAFF. The CDR3 bases are TGTGCCAGCAGCCTTGGACAGGGGACTGAAGCTTTCTTT.

This clonotype has only a few counts. The chain recombines TRBV7-3 with TRBJ1-1; D is possibly TRBD1 (5 bases). CDR3 size: 15 residues. Germline CDR1 is SGHTA and CDR2 is FQGTGA. The ends were cut back, 2 bases at V and 0 bases at J, with 10 bases in the middle. CDR3 sequence: CASSLWAGLNTEAFF. CDR3 nucleotides: TGTGCCAGCAGCTTATGGGCAGGGCTGAACACTGAAGCTTTCTTT.

V is TRBV30 and J is TRBJ1-2, with 8 positions matching TRBD1. CDR3 length: 13 residues. Unmatched junction bases numbered 5, after V lost 3 bases and J lost 5 bases. CDR1 and CDR2 from the germline V gene are GTSNPN and SVGIG (reference sequence). The CDR3 DNA reads TGTGCCTGGAGCCCGACAGGGGATTATGGCTACACCTTC. Translated: CAWSPTGDYGYTF.

This clonotype was counted a few times. V and J are TRBV6-2 or TRBV6-3 and TRBJ2-7; D is unclear. This CDR3 is built from 12 residues. With 2 bases removed from V and 2 bases from J, the gap between germline ends came to 4 bases. The germline V gene encodes CDR1 MNHEY and CDR2 SVGEGT. The CDR3 coding sequence is TGTGCCAGCAGTTACCCGGCCTACGAGCAGTACTTC. Amino acids: CASSYPAYEQYF.

The rearrangement joins TRBV4-1 to TRBJ1-2; D gene uncertain. V shed 2 bases and J shed 8 bases, with 12 bases lying between them. The CDR3 runs 13 residues. The germline gives CDR1 MGHRA, CDR2 YSYEKL. DNA of the CDR3: TGCGCCAGCAGCCAAATTGGGTTAAGGGGCTACACCTTC. Its translation is CASSQIGLRGYTF.

The chain carries TRBV24-1 and TRBJ2-6; D is tentatively TRBD1 or TRBD2 (5 bases each). The CDR3 totals 18 residues. Germline V gene lookup returns CDR1 KGHDR and CDR2 SFDVKD. The ends were cut back, 5 bases at V and 0 bases at J, with 16 bases in the middle. This CDR3 reads CATSGGRTKSSGANVLTF. The CDR3 DNA reads TGTGCCACCAGTGGGGGACGCACGAAGAGCTCTGGGGCCAACGTCCTGACTTTC.

The rearrangement uses TRBV15 and TRBJ1-1; TRBD1 matches 9 bases. There are 15 residues in the CDR3. The germline V gene encodes CDR1 LNHNV and CDR2 YYDKDF (reference sequence). After removal of 4 bases from V and 2 bases from J, the junction contained 5 bases not matched to a gene. CDR3 amino acids: CATSTRDRDNTEAFF. CDR3 DNA: TGTGCCACCAGCACCCGGGACAGGGATAACACTGAAGCTTTCTTT.

V is TRBV2 and J is TRBJ2-1; D gene ambiguous. CDR1 is SNHLY, CDR2 FYNNEI, per germline. Trimming left V 0 bases short and J 7 bases short, with 7 bases between. This CDR3 has 13 amino acids. The DNA of the CDR3 is TGTGCCAGCAGTGAAGCAAGTCCGAATGAGCAGTTCTTC. Protein product: CASSEASPNEQFF.

The gene calls are TRBV7-9 and TRBJ2-7; D unresolved. The CDR3 has 13 amino acids. Germline values: CDR1 SEHNR, CDR2 FQNEAQ (reference sequence). Trimming cost V 5 bases and J 3 bases, with 11 bases left between them. The CDR3 nucleotides read TGTGCCAGCAGCCAGAGCGCCGTCTACGAGCAGTACTTC. It translates to CASSQSAVYEQYF.

This clonotype has a handful of counts. The chain is built from TRBV20-1 and TRBJ2-1; D is perhaps TRBD2 (5 bases). Trimming removed 6 bases at V and 4 bases at J, with 10 bases between. Germline loops: CDR1 DFQATT, CDR2 SNEGSKA (reference sequence). CDR3 size: 12 residues. CDR3 residues: CSAYSVYNEQFF. The CDR3 DNA sequence: TGCAGTGCCTATAGCGTATACAATGAGCAGTTCTTC.

This clonotype has ten or more counts. The chain combines TRBV7-9 with TRBJ1-2, with D uncertain. Germline CDR1 and CDR2: SEHNR and FQNEAQ (reference sequence). V was clipped by 2 bases and J by 0 bases, with 25 bases between them. The CDR3 covers 20 residues. The DNA of the CDR3 is TGTGCCAGCAGCTTACCGAGGCCAGTGGCAGAGCTACTGACTAACTATGGCTACACCTTC. Translation gives CASSLPRPVAELLTNYGYTF.

The J gene is TRBJ1-1, the V gene TRBV11-3; 7 nucleotides align to TRBD1. The ends lost 3 bases at V and 10 bases at J; junction bases unmatched: 8. The germline gives CDR1 SGHNT, CDR2 YENEEA. The CDR3 contains 13 residues. CDR3 amino acids: CASSFSQGDPAFF. DNA of the CDR3: TGTGCCAGCAGCTTTAGTCAGGGGGACCCAGCTTTCTTT.

This clonotype has more than one count but fewer than ten. The gene calls are TRBV6-6 and TRBJ1-5; D perhaps matches TRBD1 (5 bases). Trimming left V 4 bases short and J 1 base short, with 17 bases between. The CDR3 is 17 residues long. The germline gives CDR1 MNHNY, CDR2 SVGAGI (reference sequence). The chain's CDR3 is CASSSGRLGESNQPQHF. CDR3 in DNA: TGTGCCAGCAGTTCCGGTCGACTGGGGGAGAGCAATCAGCCCCAGCATTTT.

The gene calls are TRBV11-2 and TRBJ2-1; 13 positions match TRBD2. CDR1 is SGHAT, CDR2 FQNNGV, per germline. Trimming at V came to 5 bases and at J to 1 base, leaving 5 bases not matched to a gene. The CDR3 has 17 amino acids. CDR3 DNA sequence: TGTGCCAGCAGCCACGGGACTAGCGGGACTTCCTACAATGAGCAGTTCTTC. Translated, it gives CASSHGTSGTSYNEQFF.

This clonotype was counted ten times or more. The V call is TRBV20-1, the J call TRBJ2-1, with 11 bases lining up with TRBD2. Germline V CDR1 and CDR2: DFQATT, SNEGSKA (reference sequence). The V gene end was trimmed by 4 bases and the J gene end by 10 bases; junction bases not matched to a gene: 9. This CDR3 is 14 amino acids long. As DNA, the CDR3 is TGCAGTGCTACGCTGCGGCTAGCGGGAGGAGAGCAGTTCTTC. Amino acid sequence: CSATLRLAGGEQFF.

This clonotype was recorded a few times. The genes are TRBV7-8 and TRBJ1-5; no clear D gene. Germline lookup yields CDR1 SGHVS and CDR2 FQNEAQ. This CDR3 spans 13 amino acids. Deletions cut 4 bases from V and 4 bases from J, with 8 bases between. The CDR3 nucleotides are TGTGCCAGCAGCTCGGGAGTTAATCAGCCCCAGCATTTT. As protein: CASSSGVNQPQHF. Based on the CDR3 plus reference TRBV7-8 and TRBJ1-5, the full variable domain is GAGVSQSPRYKVAKRGQDVALRCDPISGHVSLFWYQQALGQGPEFLTYFQNEAQLDKSGLPSDRFFAERPEGSVSTLKIQRTQQEDSAVYLCASSSGVNQPQHFGDGTRLSIL.